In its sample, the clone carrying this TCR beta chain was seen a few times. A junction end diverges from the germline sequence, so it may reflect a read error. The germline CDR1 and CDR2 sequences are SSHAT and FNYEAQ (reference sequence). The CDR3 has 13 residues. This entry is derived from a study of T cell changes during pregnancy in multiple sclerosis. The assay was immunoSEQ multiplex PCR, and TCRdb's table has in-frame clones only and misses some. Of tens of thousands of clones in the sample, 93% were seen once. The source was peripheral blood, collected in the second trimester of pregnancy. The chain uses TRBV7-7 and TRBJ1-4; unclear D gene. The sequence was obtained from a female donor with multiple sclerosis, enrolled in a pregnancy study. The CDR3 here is CASSTALNEKLFF. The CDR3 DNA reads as TGTGCTAGCAGCACTGCCCTTAATGAAAAACTGTTTTTT. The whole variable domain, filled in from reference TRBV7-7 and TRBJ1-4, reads GAGVSQSPRYKVTKRGQDVTLRCDPISSHATLYWYQQALGQGPEFLTYFNYEAQPDKSGLPSDRFSAERPEGSISTLTIQRTEQRDSAMYRCASSTALNEKLFFGSGTQLSVL.